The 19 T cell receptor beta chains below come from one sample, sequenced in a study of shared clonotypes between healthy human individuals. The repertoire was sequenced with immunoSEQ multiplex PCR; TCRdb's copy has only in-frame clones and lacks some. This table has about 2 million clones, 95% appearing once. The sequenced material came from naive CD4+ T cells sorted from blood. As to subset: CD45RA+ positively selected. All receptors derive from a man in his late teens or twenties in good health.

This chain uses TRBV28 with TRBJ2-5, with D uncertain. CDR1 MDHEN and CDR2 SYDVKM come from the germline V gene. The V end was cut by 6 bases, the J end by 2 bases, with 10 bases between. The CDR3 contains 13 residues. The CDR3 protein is CASSPGFQETQYF. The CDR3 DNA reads TGTGCCAGCAGCCCAGGATTTCAAGAGACCCAGTACTTC.

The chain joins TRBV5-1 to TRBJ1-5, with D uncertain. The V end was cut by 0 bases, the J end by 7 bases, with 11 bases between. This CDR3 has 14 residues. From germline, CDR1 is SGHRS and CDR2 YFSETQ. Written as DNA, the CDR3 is TGCGCCAGCAGCTTGGCGGGGAAGGAACAGCCCCAGCATTTT. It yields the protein CASSLAGKEQPQHF.

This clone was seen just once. In DNA, the CDR3 is TGTGCCTGCCTACCGGGACTCGGTATAAATGAGCAGTTCTTC. It specifies CACLPGLGINEQFF. The chain is built from TRBV30 and TRBJ2-1, with a weak D call TRBD2 (6 bases). Trimming took 6 bases from V and 7 from J, leaving 19 bases between them. Germline lookup yields CDR1 GTSNPN and CDR2 SVGIG (reference sequence). The CDR3 sequence is 14 residues long.

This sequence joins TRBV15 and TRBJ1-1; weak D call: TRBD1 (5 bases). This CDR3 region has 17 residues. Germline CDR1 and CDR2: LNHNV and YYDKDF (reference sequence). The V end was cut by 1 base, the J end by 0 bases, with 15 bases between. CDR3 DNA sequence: TGTGCCACCAGCAGAGGGAGGGGTCGGACGATGAACACTGAAGCTTTCTTT. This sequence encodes CATSRGRGRTMNTEAFF.

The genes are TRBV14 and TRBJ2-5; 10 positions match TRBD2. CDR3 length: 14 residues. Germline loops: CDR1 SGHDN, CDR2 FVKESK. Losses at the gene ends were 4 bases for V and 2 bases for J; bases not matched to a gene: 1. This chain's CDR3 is CASSLSGGQETQYF. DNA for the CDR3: TGTGCCAGCAGCCTTAGCGGGGGGCAAGAGACCCAGTACTTC. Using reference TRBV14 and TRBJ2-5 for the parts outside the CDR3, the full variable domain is EAGVTQFPSHSVIEKGQTVTLRCDPISGHDNLYWYRRVMGKEIKFLLHFVKESKQDESGMPNNRFLAERTGGTYSTLKVQPAELEDSGVYFCASSLSGGQETQYFGPGTRLLVL.

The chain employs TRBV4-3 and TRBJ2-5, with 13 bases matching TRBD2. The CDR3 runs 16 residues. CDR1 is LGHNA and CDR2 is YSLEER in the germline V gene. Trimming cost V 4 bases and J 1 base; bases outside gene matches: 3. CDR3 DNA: TGCGCCAGCAGCCCCTGGACTAGCGGGGGCCAAGAGACCCAGTACTTC. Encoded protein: CASSPWTSGGQETQYF.

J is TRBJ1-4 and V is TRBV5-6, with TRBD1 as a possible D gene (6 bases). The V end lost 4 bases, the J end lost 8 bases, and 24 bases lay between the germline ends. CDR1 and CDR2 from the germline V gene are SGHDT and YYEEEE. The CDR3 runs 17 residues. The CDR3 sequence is CASSQGRSGRLLEKLFF. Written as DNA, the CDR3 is TGTGCCAGCAGCCAGGGGCGGTCAGGGCGGTTATTAGAAAAACTGTTTTTT.

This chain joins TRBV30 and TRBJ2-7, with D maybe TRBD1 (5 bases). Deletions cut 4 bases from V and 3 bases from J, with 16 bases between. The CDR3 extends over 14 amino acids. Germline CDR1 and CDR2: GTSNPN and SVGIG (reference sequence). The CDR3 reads CAWNRGRANYEQYF. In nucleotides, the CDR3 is TGTGCCTGGAATAGGGGCAGGGCTAACTACGAGCAGTACTTC. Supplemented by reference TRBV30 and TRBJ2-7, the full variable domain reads SQTIHQWPATLVQPVGSPLSLECTVEGTSNPNLYWYRQAAGRGLQLLFYSVGIGQISSEVPQNLSASRPQDRQFILSSKKLLLSDSGFYLCAWNRGRANYEQYFGPGTRLTVT.

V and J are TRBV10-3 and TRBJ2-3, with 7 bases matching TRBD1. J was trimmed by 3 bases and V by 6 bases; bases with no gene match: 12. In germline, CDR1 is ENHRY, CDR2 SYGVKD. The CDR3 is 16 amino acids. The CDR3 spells CAIREADRVRTDTQYF. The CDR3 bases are TGTGCCATCAGGGAGGCTGACAGGGTCCGGACAGATACGCAGTATTTT.

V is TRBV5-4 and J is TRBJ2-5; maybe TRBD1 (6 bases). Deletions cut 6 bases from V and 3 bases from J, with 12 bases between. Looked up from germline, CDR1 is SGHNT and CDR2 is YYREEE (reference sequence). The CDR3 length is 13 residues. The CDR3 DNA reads TGTGCCAGCACAACAGGGATAGAAGAGACCCAGTACTTC. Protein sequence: CASTTGIEETQYF.

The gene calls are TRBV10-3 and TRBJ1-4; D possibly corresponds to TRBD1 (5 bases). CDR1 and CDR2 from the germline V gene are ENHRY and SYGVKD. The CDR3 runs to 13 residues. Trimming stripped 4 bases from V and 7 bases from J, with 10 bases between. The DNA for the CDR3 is TGTGCCATCAGTGCCCGGGGGGGTGAAAAACTGTTTTTT. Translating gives CAISARGGEKLFF.

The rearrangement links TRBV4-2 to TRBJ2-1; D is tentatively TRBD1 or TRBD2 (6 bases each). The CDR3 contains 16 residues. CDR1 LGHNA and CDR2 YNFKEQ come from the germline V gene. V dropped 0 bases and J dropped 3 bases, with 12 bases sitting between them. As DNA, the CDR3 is TGTGCCAGCAGCCAAGATCGAGGGGGGCACTACAATGAGCAGTTCTTC. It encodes CASSQDRGGHYNEQFF.

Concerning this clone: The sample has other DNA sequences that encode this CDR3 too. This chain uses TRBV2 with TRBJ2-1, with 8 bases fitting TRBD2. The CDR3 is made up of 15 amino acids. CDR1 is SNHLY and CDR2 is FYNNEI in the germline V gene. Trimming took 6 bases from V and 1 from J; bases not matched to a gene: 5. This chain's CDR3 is CASSLTSGSYNEQFF. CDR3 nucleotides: TGTGCCAGCAGCCTTACTAGCGGTTCCTACAATGAGCAGTTCTTC.

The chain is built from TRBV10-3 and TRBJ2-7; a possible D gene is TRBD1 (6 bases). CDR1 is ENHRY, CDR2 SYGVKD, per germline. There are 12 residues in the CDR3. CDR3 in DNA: TGTGCTACACAGGGAAACCACTACGAGCAGTACTTC. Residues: CATQGNHYEQYF.

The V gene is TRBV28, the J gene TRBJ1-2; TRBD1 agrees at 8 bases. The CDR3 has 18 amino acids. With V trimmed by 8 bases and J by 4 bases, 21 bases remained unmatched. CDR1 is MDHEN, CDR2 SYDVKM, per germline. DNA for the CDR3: TGTGCCAGCGGAAACAGGGGACAGGACACCCCCGAGGGCTATGGCTACACCTTC. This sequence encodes CASGNRGQDTPEGYGYTF.

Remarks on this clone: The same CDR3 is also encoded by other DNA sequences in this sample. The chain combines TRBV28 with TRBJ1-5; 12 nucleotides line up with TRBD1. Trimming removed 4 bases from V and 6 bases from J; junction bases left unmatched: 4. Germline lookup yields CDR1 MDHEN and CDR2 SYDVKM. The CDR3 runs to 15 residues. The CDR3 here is CASSSGQGAGQPQHF. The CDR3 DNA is TGTGCCAGCAGTTCGGGACAGGGGGCGGGTCAGCCCCAGCATTTT.

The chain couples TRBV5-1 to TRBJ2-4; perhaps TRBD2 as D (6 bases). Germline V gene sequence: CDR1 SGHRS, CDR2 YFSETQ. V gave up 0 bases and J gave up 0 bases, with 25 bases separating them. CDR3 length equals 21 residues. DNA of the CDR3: TGCGCCAGCAGCTTGGGCGAAGAGCGGGTTTTGTTGGGGGTAGCCAAAAACATTCAGTACTTC. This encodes CASSLGEERVLLGVAKNIQYF.

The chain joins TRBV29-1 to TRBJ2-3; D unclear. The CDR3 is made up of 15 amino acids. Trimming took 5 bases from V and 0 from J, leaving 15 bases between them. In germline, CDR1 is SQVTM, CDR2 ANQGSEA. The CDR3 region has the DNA TGCAGCGTTCCCCCTCGAGACACTAGCACAGATACGCAGTATTTT. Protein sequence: CSVPPRDTSTDTQYF.

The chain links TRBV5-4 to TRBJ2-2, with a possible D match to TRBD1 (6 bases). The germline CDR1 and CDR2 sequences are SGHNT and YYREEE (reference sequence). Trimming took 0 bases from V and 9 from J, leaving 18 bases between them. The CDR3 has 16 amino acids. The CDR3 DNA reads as TGTGCCAGCAGCTTGGAGGCAGGGGTGGTTTCCCGGGAGCTGTTTTTT. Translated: CASSLEAGVVSRELFF. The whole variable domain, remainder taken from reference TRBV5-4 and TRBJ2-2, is ETGVTQSPTHLIKTRGQQVTLRCSSQSGHNTVSWYQQALGQGPQFIFQYYREEENGRGNFPPRFSGLQFPNYSSELNVNALELDDSALYLCASSLEAGVVSRELFFGEGSRLTVL.